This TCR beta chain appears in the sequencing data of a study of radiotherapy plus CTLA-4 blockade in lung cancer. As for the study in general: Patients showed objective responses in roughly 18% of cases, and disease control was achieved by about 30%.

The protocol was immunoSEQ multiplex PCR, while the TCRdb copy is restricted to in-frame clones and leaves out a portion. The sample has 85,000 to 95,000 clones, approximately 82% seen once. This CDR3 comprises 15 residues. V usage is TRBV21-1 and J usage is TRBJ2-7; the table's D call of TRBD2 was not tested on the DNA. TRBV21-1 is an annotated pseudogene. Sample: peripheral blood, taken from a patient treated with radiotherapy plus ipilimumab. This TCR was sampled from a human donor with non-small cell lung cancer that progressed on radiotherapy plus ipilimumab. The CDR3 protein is CASSQGLLSDYEQYF. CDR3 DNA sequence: TGTGCCAGCAGCCAAGGACTACTATCTGACTACGAGCAGTACTTC.